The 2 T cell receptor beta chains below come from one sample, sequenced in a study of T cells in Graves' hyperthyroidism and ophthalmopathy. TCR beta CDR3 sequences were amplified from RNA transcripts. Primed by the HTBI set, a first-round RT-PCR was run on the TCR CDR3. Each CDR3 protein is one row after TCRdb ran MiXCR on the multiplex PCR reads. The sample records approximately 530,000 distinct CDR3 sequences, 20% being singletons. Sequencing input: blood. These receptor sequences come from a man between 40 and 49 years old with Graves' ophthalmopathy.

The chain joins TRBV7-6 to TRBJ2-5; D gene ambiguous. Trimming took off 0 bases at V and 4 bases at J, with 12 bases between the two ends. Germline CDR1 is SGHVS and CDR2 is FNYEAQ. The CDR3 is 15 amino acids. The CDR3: CASSLAGIGSETQYF. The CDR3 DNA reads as TGTGCCAGCAGCTTAGCAGGGATTGGGTCAGAGACCCAGTACTTC. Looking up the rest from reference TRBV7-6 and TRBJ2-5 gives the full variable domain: GAGVSQSPRYKVTKRGQDVALRCDPISGHVSLYWYRQALGQGPEFLTYFNYEAQQDKSGLPNDRFSAERPEGSISTLTIQRTEQRDSAMYRCASSLAGIGSETQYFGPGTRLLVL.

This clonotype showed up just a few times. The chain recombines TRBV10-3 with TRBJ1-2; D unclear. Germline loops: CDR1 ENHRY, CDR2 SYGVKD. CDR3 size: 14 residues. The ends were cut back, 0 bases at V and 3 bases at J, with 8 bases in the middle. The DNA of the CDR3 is TGTGCCATCAGTGAGTCGACACCATACTATGGCTACACCTTC. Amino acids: CAISESTPYYGYTF.